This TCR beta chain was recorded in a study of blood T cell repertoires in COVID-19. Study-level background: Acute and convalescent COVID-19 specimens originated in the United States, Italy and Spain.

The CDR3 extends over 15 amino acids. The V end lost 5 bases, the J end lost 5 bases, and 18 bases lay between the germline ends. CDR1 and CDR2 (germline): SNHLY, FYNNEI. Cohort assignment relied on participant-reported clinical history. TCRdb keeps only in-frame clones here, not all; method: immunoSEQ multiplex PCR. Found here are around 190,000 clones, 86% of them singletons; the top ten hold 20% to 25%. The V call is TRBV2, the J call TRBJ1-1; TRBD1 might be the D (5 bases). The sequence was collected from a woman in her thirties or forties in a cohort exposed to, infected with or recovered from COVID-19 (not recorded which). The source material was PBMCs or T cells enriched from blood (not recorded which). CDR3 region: CASSITTGGGTEAFF. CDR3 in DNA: TGTGCCAGCAGTATAACGACGGGGGGAGGGACTGAAGCTTTCTTT.